This T cell receptor beta chain originates from a study of blood T cell repertoires in COVID-19. The overall study: COVID-19 samples collected from the United States, Italy and Spain covered acute and convalescent phases.

Germline V CDR1 and CDR2: LGHDT, YNNKEL (reference sequence). V lost 1 base and J lost 3, with 13 bases in between. This CDR3 comprises 16 residues. Only in-frame clones appear in the TCRdb table, and some are missing; sequencing was by immunoSEQ multiplex PCR. The table has about 54,000 clones, 90% seen once. The V and J genes are TRBV3-1 (or the pseudogene TRBV3-2) and TRBJ1-3; possible D gene TRBD1, 6 bases. The origin of this receptor is a woman aged 40 to 49 with active COVID-19. The sequenced material came from peripheral blood. The CDR3, as DNA: TGTGCCAGCAGCCAAGTCGCAGGGGAGATTGGAAACACCATATATTTT. It codes for CASSQVAGEIGNTIYF.